Included here is one TCR beta chain sequence, with context. Its antigen is still unknown. With 0 bases removed from V and 5 bases from J, the gap between germline ends came to 12 bases. This CDR3 spans 14 amino acids. CDR1 SGHDT and CDR2 YYEEEE come from the germline V gene. These data are taken from a study of cytomegalovirus exposure and HLA in healthy donors. General observations from the study: Rare sequences made up most TCRs, while some public TCRs were found in many donors. Investigators reported 150 to 200 TCR beta chains as tied to cytomegalovirus. The likely explanation for a cluster of highly shared sequence variants was sequencing artifact.

This PCR relied on a set of 60 Vbeta primers and 13 Jbeta primers. TCRdb's table, derived via immunoSEQ multiplex PCR, lists solely in-frame clones and lacks some. The sample contains approximately 90,000 clones, roughly 80% of which appear only once. The chain is built from TRBV5-6 and TRBJ2-7; D may be TRBD2 (6 bases). Source material: PBMCs. The source is a man between 40 and 49 years old in good health and CMV-seronegative. The CDR3 is CASSLVEGFNEQYF. CDR3 sequence (DNA): TGTGCCAGCAGCTTGGTGGAGGGCTTCAACGAGCAGTACTTC.